The text below deals with one TCR beta chain. This sample stems from a study of blood T cell repertoires in COVID-19. Turning to the study itself: Acute and convalescent COVID-19 specimens originated in the United States, Italy and Spain. Nucleic acid was either cDNA or gDNA, and it came from T cells, B-cell-depleted T cells, or PBMCs.

Original analysis: Nucleated cell number was recorded as an estimate derived from reference gene primer amplification. Data came from immunoSEQ multiplex PCR; TCRdb stores just in-frame clones and leaves some out. The V and J calls and clone size come from that table; D and trimming were worked out from the DNA. The profile shows about 160,000 clones, 75% to 90% of them singletons. The germline gives CDR1 MDHEN, CDR2 SYDVKM. With 1 base removed from V and 8 bases from J, the gap between germline ends came to 8 bases. The CDR3 length is 12 residues. The J gene is TRBJ1-2, the V gene TRBV28; no clear D. Input material: peripheral blood. The receptor was derived from an elderly man with acute or convalescent COVID-19. The CDR3 spells CASSLSGEGYTF. The CDR3 region has the DNA TGTGCCAGCAGTTTATCCGGGGAAGGCTACACCTTC.